This T cell receptor (beta chain) was observed in a study of vaccination and CD4 T cells after COVID-19. Study context: Investigators drew the post-COVID samples a median around 100 days after diagnosis, with a range of 35 to 161. Samples were taken after vaccination, a median of roughly 72 days after dose two, with a range of 14 to 241. Study results and limitations: Spike mono-reactive status applied to 304 of 307 vaccine-specific clones in convalescent patients.

Germline assignment: CDR1 SGHAT and CDR2 FQNNGV. V lost 5 bases, J lost 5 bases, and 10 bases stayed unmatched. The CDR3 is 15 residues long. An Oncomine TCR Beta short-read assay was used to sequence the DNA from cultured CD4+ T cells. TCRdb re-derived calls from the PCR reads in MiXCR, one entry per CDR3 protein. The data hold 19,000 or so distinct CDR3 sequences, with over 30% observed a single time. In regard to this clonotype: Its antigen is unidentified.

Treatment denoted: approximately 10-day PBMC culture with coronavirus spike peptide pools or control peptides (ViraFEST assay). This sequence was found in a human donor who had recovered from COVID-19. The rearrangement joins TRBV11-2 to TRBJ2-5; 8 bases align to TRBD1. The specimen was CD4+ T cells from blood, cultured in vitro. The CDR3 spells CASSIGQGMVETQYF. The CDR3, as DNA: TGTGCCAGCAGCATCGGACAGGGAATGGTGGAGACCCAGTACTTC.